This TCR beta chain was observed in a study of Ad26.COV2.S vaccination and SARS-CoV-2 variants. Study observations and caveats: Ad26.COV2.S recipients had broader spike-specific TCRs (P = 0.0014).

To note about this clone: The antigen is undetermined.

The table came from immunoSEQ multiplex PCR; TCRdb's copy has only in-frame clones and leaves some out. The sample gives around 400,000 clones, roughly 80% of which show up once; about 7.4% is in the top ten. The CDR3 is 17 residues long. Treatment meaning: around 19 received Ad26.COV2.S at low or high dose, single or two shots; roughly 5 received placebo; per-sample allocation not given. Repertoires come from day 63 after the first vaccine or placebo injection. This chain uses TRBV12-2 with TRBJ2-5; TRBD1 is the table's D call and was not checked against the DNA. TRBV12-2 is reported as a pseudogene. The clonotype originates from a person aged 18-60 years who received the Ad26.COV2.S COVID-19 vaccine or a placebo. Sequenced material: peripheral blood, taken in a trial of Ad26.COV2.S vaccine versus placebo. In nucleotides, the CDR3 is TGTGCAAGTCGCTTAGAGGGGGGGGGCAGGGGGCTTGAGACCCAGTACTTC. Protein: CASRLEGGGRGLETQYF.